This T cell receptor beta chain was recorded in a study of blood T cell repertoires in COVID-19. Study as a whole: The United States, Italy and Spain supplied acute and convalescent COVID-19 samples. T cells, B-cell-depleted T cells, or PBMCs provided the cDNA or gDNA that served as material.

CDR1 is SGHTS and CDR2 is YDEGEE in the germline V gene. J lost 6 bases, V lost 1 base, and 16 bases had no gene match. CDR3 size: 19 residues. As originally analysed: Cell counts per sample came from amplifying reference gene primers. TCRdb's table, derived via immunoSEQ multiplex PCR, lists solely in-frame clones and lacks some. That table furnishes V, J and clone size, whereas the DNA furnished D and trimming. The profile shows some 55,000 clones, more than 85% of them singletons. What was sequenced was peripheral blood. The TCR was taken from a human donor in a cohort sampled during active COVID-19. The chain carries TRBV5-8 and TRBJ2-2; the match to TRBD1 covers 9 bases. The CDR3 region is CASSLISSGTGIPSGELFF. For the CDR3, the DNA is TGTGCCAGCAGCTTGATCTCTTCGGGGACAGGGATCCCCTCCGGGGAGCTGTTTTTT.